This T cell receptor beta chain was captured by sequencing in a study of vaccination effects on CD4 cells after COVID-19. Prior to sequencing, the ViraFEST assay stimulated PBMC with viral peptide pools, which expanded the antigen-specific CD4+ T cells. Subsequent to a culture period of about nine days, CD4+ T cells were isolated. Regarding this clone: Its antigen is currently unknown.

Profiled with immunoSEQ multiplex PCR; TCRdb holds only in-frame clones, not every one. This repertoire shows approximately 54,000 clones, around 85% found once; its top ten account for 2.4%. The clonotype comes from a human donor who received a COVID-19 vaccine. Sequencing was performed on CD4+ T cells from PBMCs cultured with HCoV-229E spike peptides, taken before COVID-19 vaccination.

The chain's CDR3 is CASSAGQGGGGYTF. The CDR3 DNA follows: TGTGCCAGCAGCGCGGGACAGGGGGGAGGTGGCTACACCTTC. This chain links TRBV7-2 with TRBJ1-2; 11 bases map to TRBD1. The J segment lost 7 bases and the V segment lost 5 bases, leaving 6 bases of the junction unmatched. The CDR3 runs to 14 residues. Germline V lookup: CDR1 SGHTA, CDR2 FQGNSA.